This TCR beta chain was sequenced in a study of blood T cell repertoires in COVID-19. Each recovered donor of Cohort 3 presented with two negative PCRs, clearance, or symptom resolution. The data were produced by immunoSEQ multiplex PCR, yet TCRdb's version contains in-frame clones alone and is incomplete. The table records more than 300,000 clones, around nine tenths of them present only once. Deletions cut 2 bases from V and 0 bases from J, with 7 bases between. The CDR3 consists of 14 residues. CDR1 and CDR2 (germline): MNHNS, SASEGT. The specimen sequenced was PBMCs or T cells enriched from blood (not recorded which). The source of this sequence is a woman in her twenties or thirties who had recovered from COVID-19. The chain recombines TRBV6-1 with TRBJ1-1; no definite D call. CDR3 sequence reads: CASSEHTLNTEAFF. The CDR3 region has the DNA TGTGCCAGCAGTGAACACACGTTGAACACTGAAGCTTTCTTT.